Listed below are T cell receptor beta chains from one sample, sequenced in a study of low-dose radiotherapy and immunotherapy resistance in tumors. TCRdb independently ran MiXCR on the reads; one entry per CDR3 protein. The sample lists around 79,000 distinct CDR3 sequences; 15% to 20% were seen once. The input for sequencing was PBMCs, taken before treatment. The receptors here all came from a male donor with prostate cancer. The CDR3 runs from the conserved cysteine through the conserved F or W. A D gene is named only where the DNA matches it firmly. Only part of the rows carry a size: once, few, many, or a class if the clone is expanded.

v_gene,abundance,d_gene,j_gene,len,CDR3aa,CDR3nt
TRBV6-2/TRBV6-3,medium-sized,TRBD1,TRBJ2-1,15,CASSWSGGVSNEQFF,TGTGCCAGCAGTTGGTCAGGGGGCGTCTCCAATGAGCAGTTCTTC
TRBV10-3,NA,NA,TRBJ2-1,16,CAISETGPSSYNEQFF,TGTGCCATCAGTGAGACAGGGCCTAGCTCCTACAATGAGCAGTTCTTC
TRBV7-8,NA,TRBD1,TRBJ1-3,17,CASSLITGVGSGNTIYF,TGTGCCAGCAGCTTAATAACAGGGGTGGGCTCTGGAAACACCATATATTTT
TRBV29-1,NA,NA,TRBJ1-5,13,CSVGEQSNQPQHF,TGCAGCGTTGGGGAACAGAGCAATCAGCCCCAGCATTTT
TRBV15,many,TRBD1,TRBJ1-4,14,CATSRAGGFEKLFF,TGTGCCACCAGCAGAGCAGGGGGCTTTGAAAAACTGTTTTTT
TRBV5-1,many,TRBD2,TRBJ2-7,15,CASSLPEAWGGEQYF,TGCGCCAGCAGCTTGCCGGAAGCCTGGGGAGGGGAGCAGTACTTC
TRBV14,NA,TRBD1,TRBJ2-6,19,CASSRRPGQGDSGANVLTF,TGTGCCAGCAGCCGCCGACCGGGACAGGGGGATTCTGGGGCCAACGTCCTGACTTTC
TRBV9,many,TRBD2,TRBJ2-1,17,CASSATGLAGGYNEQFF,TGTGCCAGCAGCGCCACGGGTCTAGCGGGGGGTTACAATGAGCAGTTCTTC
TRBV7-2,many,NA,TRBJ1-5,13,CASSFNSNQPQHF,TGTGCCAGCAGCTTTAACAGCAATCAGCCCCAGCATTTT
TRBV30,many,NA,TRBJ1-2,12,CAWSVQMVGYTF,TGTGCCTGGAGTGTACAAATGGTGGGCTACACCTTC
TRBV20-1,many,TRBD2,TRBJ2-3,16,CSASFLAGGSTDTQYF,TGCAGTGCTAGTTTCCTAGCGGGAGGTAGCACAGATACGCAGTATTTT
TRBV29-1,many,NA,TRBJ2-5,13,CSGAYSRQETQYF,TGCAGCGGCGCTTACTCCCGCCAAGAGACCCAGTACTTC
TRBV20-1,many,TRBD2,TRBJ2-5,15,CSARSLAGLGETQYF,TGCAGTGCTAGATCCCTAGCGGGGTTGGGAGAGACCCAGTACTTC